This T cell receptor (beta chain) was documented in a study of blood T cell repertoires in COVID-19. About the study: The samples span acute and convalescent COVID-19 from the United States, Italy and Spain. In each case, the material was cDNA or gDNA derived from T cells, B-cell-depleted T cells, or PBMCs.

The CDR3 contains 15 residues. Trimming shortened V by 1 base and J by 4 bases, and 12 bases separated the two germline ends. Germline V gene sequence: CDR1 SGHTA, CDR2 FQGNSA. In the authors' workflow: Estimates of nucleated cell counts were drawn from the amplification of reference gene primers. Clones were sequenced by immunoSEQ multiplex PCR, and TCRdb holds only the in-frame ones, with some missing. V and J calls and clone size follow that table, whereas D and trimming were derived from the DNA. Of over 200,000 clones listed, roughly 76% are singletons. The chain uses TRBV7-2 and TRBJ2-3, with a tentative D call TRBD2 (6 bases). Sequenced material: peripheral blood. This clonotype originated in a human donor in a cohort sampled during active COVID-19. The DNA for the CDR3 is TGTGCCAGCAGCTTAGTGCGGGGAAGGGCAGATACGCAGTATTTT. It is translated as CASSLVRGRADTQYF.